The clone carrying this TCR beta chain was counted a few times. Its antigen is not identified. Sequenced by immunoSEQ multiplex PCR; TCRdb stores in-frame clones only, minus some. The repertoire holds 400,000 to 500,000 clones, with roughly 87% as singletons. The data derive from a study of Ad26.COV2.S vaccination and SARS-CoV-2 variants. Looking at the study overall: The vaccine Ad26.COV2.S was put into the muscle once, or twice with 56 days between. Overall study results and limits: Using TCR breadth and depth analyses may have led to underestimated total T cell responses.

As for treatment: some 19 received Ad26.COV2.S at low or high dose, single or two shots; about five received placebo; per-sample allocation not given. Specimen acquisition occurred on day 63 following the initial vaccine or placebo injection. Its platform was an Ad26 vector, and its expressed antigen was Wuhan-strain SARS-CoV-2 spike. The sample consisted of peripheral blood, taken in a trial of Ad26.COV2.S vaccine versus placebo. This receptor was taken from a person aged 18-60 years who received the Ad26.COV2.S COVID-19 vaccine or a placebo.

The CDR3 DNA follows: TGTGCCAGCAGTTTCGGCCAGGGGGGTTCACCCCTCCACTTT. It yields the protein CASSFGQGGSPLHF. The V gene is TRBV28, the J gene TRBJ1-6; TRBD1 aligns across 7 bases. The CDR3 is made up of 14 amino acids. CDR1 MDHEN and CDR2 SYDVKM come from the germline V gene. The V and J ends lost 3 bases and 9 bases, in that order; junction bases with no gene match: 5.